This T cell receptor beta chain comes out of a study of T cells after somatic rescue of genetic block. Measured with immunoSEQ multiplex PCR; TCRdb has only the in-frame clones, and not every one. The data contain 85,000 to 90,000 clones, just under 90% of them singletons. Germline V gene sequence: CDR1 SGHRS, CDR2 YFSETQ. Trimming removed 7 bases from V and 5 bases from J, with 15 bases in between. The CDR3 consists of 13 residues. The chain uses TRBV5-1 and TRBJ2-5, with a weak D call TRBD2 (6 bases). This clonotype was obtained from a woman in her late teens or twenties. Sequenced: peripheral blood mononuclear cells (PBMCs). CDR3 in amino acids: CASRRRVGETQYF. The DNA for the CDR3 is TGCGCCAGCCGGCGGAGGGTGGGGGAGACCCAGTACTTC.